This is a list of T cell receptor beta chains from one sample in a study of OX40 agonist ivuxolimab in advanced cancers. TCRdb keeps only in-frame clones here, not all; method: immunoSEQ multiplex PCR. The table lists 70,000 or so clones, approximately 92% of them singletons. Specimen: CD4+ or CD8+ T cells sorted from blood, collected in a trial of the OX40 agonist ivuxolimab. Receptors were obtained from an adult with an advanced solid tumor such as melanoma, head and neck, liver or kidney cancer. Both conserved end residues are part of each CDR3. A clone size is listed for some rows: how often the clone was seen (once, few, many), or a class if it is expanded.

j_call clone_size v_call cdr3_aa
TRBJ2-1 - TRBV12-5 CASGLVSSSSYNEQFF
TRBJ1-2 - TRBV5-8 CASSPRGANYGYTF
TRBJ1-1 - TRBV9 CASSALGQVTEAFF
TRBJ1-5 - TRBV2 CASRGGPRNQPQHF
TRBJ2-2 - TRBV11-2 CASSGRGYTGELFF
TRBJ2-2 - TRBV30 CAWSVEGSTGELFF
TRBJ1-5 - TRBV4-1 CASSHPGAGALNQPQHF
TRBJ2-7 few TRBV10-3 CAISEVLAGEQYF
TRBJ1-5 - TRBV6-1 CASSGGDQPQHF
TRBJ2-2 once TRBV7-3 CASSLASTANTGELFF
TRBJ1-4 - TRBV7-2 CASSLAGRDEKLFF
TRBJ1-2 - TRBV4-2 CASSQEGAWTGVEGYTF
TRBJ2-5 - TRBV5-5 CASSFEGREETQYF
TRBJ1-1 - TRBV6-6 CASSPRDLLNTEAFF
TRBJ2-3 - TRBV5-1 CASSPLGGTGGDTQYF
TRBJ2-3 - TRBV19 CASSIVGAEDTQYF
- - TRBV7-2 CASSLGGTGIMGEQYF